This T cell receptor (beta chain) was found in a study of blood T cell repertoires in COVID-19. Clones were sequenced by immunoSEQ multiplex PCR, and TCRdb holds only the in-frame ones, with some missing. The table includes about 230,000 clones, roughly 88% detected once. Germline CDR1 reads SGHTA; CDR2 reads FQGNSA. V shed 4 bases and J shed 4 bases, with 16 bases lying between them. This CDR3 contains 15 residues. This TCR came from a woman in her thirties or forties with acute COVID-19. The chain carries TRBV7-2 and TRBJ1-1, with a tentative D call TRBD1 (6 bases). Source material: PBMCs or T cells enriched from blood (not recorded which). The CDR3 protein is CASSSEGVGSTEAFF. CDR3 DNA sequence: TGTGCCAGCAGCTCCGAGGGGGTGGGGTCCACTGAAGCTTTCTTT.